Listed here are 28 T cell receptor beta chains from one sample, sequenced in a study of blood T cell repertoires in COVID-19. TCRdb's table, derived via immunoSEQ multiplex PCR, lists solely in-frame clones and lacks some. The sample comprises under 200,000 clones, around 90% of which are singletons, and about 2% rests with the top ten. Sequencing was carried out using peripheral blood. The source of these receptors is a man younger than 30 with acute or convalescent COVID-19.

Only a few counts were recorded for this clone. V is TRBV30 and J is TRBJ2-6; no clear D. The CDR3 is 14 residues long. The V gene lost 6 bases and the J gene lost 4 bases, with 13 bases spanning the gap. Germline CDR1 GTSNPN, CDR2 SVGIG (reference sequence). CDR3 in amino acids: CACQALSGANVLTF. The CDR3 DNA is TGTGCCTGCCAAGCCCTTTCGGGGGCCAACGTCCTGACTTTC.

CDR3 loop: CASSFGQLNTEAFF. In DNA, the CDR3 is TGTGCCAGTTCGTTTGGACAGCTGAACACTGAAGCTTTCTTT. The chain combines TRBV19 with TRBJ1-1; D may be TRBD1 (6 bases). Per germline, CDR1 LNHDA and CDR2 SQIVND (reference sequence). The CDR3 has 14 residues. The germline V and J ends were trimmed by 8 bases and 0 bases, with 13 bases remaining between them.

V is TRBV4-1 and J is TRBJ1-1; D remains ambiguous. The CDR3 is 12 amino acids. V was clipped by 4 bases and J by 7 bases, with 10 bases between them. The germline gives CDR1 MGHRA, CDR2 YSYEKL. The CDR3 region is CASSPEIGEAFF. The CDR3 coding sequence is TGCGCCAGCAGCCCCGAAATCGGTGAAGCTTTCTTT.

The J gene is TRBJ1-2, the V gene TRBV5-6; D may be TRBD1 (6 bases). The germline V and J ends were trimmed by 4 bases and 8 bases, with 12 bases remaining between them. Germline CDR1 is SGHDT and CDR2 is YYEEEE. This CDR3 has 12 amino acids. The CDR3 here is CASSPDTGGYTF. The CDR3 DNA sequence: TGTGCCAGCAGCCCAGACACAGGGGGCTACACCTTC.

This chain connects TRBV19 to TRBJ1-1; D perhaps matches TRBD1 (6 bases). In germline, CDR1 is LNHDA, CDR2 SQIVND (reference sequence). Trimming pared 10 bases from V and 0 bases from J, leaving 15 bases between. The CDR3 has 14 residues. This CDR3 reads CATRVRQVNTEAFF. The CDR3 DNA reads as TGTGCCACCAGGGTAAGACAGGTGAACACTGAAGCTTTCTTT.

This chain joins TRBV29-1 and TRBJ2-1, with TRBD1 matching 8 bases. With V trimmed by 4 bases and J by 9 bases, 8 bases remained unmatched. This CDR3 region has 13 residues. Germline lookup yields CDR1 SQVTM and CDR2 ANQGSEA. CDR3 in amino acids: CSVVSDRVGEQFF. DNA of the CDR3: TGCAGCGTTGTCTCGGACAGGGTGGGTGAGCAGTTCTTC.

The genes are TRBV7-6 and TRBJ2-7, with D maybe TRBD1 (5 bases). V was pared by 8 bases and J by 6 bases, with 20 bases between. The CDR3 is 14 residues long. Germline V gene sequence: CDR1 SGHVS, CDR2 FNYEAQ. The CDR3 bases are TGTGCCAGCGCCTCGGATCCAGGGCCGGGCGAGCAGTACTTC. Protein: CASASDPGPGEQYF.

The V and J genes are TRBV27 and TRBJ1-4; possible D gene TRBD1, 5 bases. Germline CDR1 is MNHEY and CDR2 is SMNVEV (reference sequence). This CDR3 contains 14 residues. Trimming pared 4 bases from V and 6 bases from J, leaving 12 bases between. CDR3 region: CASSSWGDDEKLFF. The DNA of the CDR3 is TGTGCCAGCAGTTCATGGGGGGACGATGAAAAACTGTTTTTT.

V gene TRBV9 combines with J gene TRBJ2-1, with 8 bases identical to TRBD2. Germline V gene sequence: CDR1 SGDLS, CDR2 YYNGEE. Unmatched junction bases numbered 16, after V lost 3 bases and J lost 8 bases. This CDR3 has 17 amino acids. The CDR3 loop reads CASSAPRYGAGEDEQFF. Here the CDR3 DNA reads TGTGCCAGCAGCGCCCCCCGTTATGGAGCGGGAGAAGATGAGCAGTTCTTC.

As for this clone: The junction departs from the called germline gene at one end, perhaps through a read error. The genes are TRBV5-4 and TRBJ1-2; D is possibly TRBD1 (6 bases). Germline V gene data show CDR1 as SGHNT and CDR2 as YYREEE (reference sequence). This CDR3 region has 15 residues. The CDR3 loop reads CASNLQGQGIYGYTF. Written as DNA, the CDR3 is TGTGCCAGCAACTTGCAAGGGCAGGGGATATATGGCTACACCTTC.

The chain links TRBV10-1 to TRBJ2-5, with 7 positions matching TRBD2. V shed 9 bases, J shed 9 bases, and the junction held 1 base outside the gene matches. This CDR3 contains 9 residues. CDR1 is WNHNN and CDR2 is SYGVQD in the germline V gene (reference sequence). The CDR3 DNA reads as TGCGCCAGGGGGGGGTCCCAGTACTTC. Its translation: CARGGSQYF.

The chain has TRBV3-1 (or the pseudogene TRBV3-2) and TRBJ2-1, with TRBD2 matching over 11 bases. In germline, CDR1 is LGHDT, CDR2 YNNKEL (reference sequence). CDR3 length equals 14 residues. V was pared by 5 bases and J by 15 bases, with 12 bases of the junction left unmatched. CDR3: CASSRTSGRNNPFF. CDR3 sequence (DNA): TGTGCCAGCAGCAGAACTAGCGGGAGAAACAATCCGTTCTTC.

V is TRBV7-9 and J is TRBJ1-2; D unresolved. Trimming cost V 1 base and J 4 bases, with 4 bases left between them. The CDR3 has 12 residues. CDR1 is SEHNR, CDR2 FQNEAQ, per germline (reference sequence). The CDR3: CASSLDSYGYTF. CDR3 bases: TGTGCCAGCAGCTTAGACAGCTATGGCTACACCTTC. Variable domain in full (rest from reference TRBV7-9 and TRBJ1-2): DTGVSQNPRHKITKRGQNVTFRCDPISEHNRLYWYRQTLGQGPEFLTYFQNEAQLEKSRLLSDRFSAERPKGSFSTLEIQRTEQGDSAMYLCASSLDSYGYTFGSGTRLTVV.

V and J are TRBV4-1 and TRBJ2-5, with 8 bases fitting TRBD2. The CDR3 is 16 amino acids. Germline V gene sequence: CDR1 MGHRA, CDR2 YSYEKL. The ends lost 3 bases at V and 2 bases at J; junction bases unmatched: 8. The CDR3 DNA follows: TGCGCCAGCAGCCATGCAAGTAGCGGGGTGCAAGAGACCCAGTACTTC. Protein sequence: CASSHASSGVQETQYF.

The chain combines TRBV7-2 with TRBJ1-2, with TRBD1 as a possible D gene (5 bases). The germline V and J ends were trimmed by 2 bases and 8 bases, with 15 bases remaining between them. This CDR3 contains 14 residues. Germline V gene lookup returns CDR1 SGHTA and CDR2 FQGNSA. The CDR3 loop is CASSLSGGLGGYTF. Here the CDR3 DNA reads TGTGCCAGCAGCTTAAGTGGGGGGTTGGGCGGCTACACCTTC.

The rearrangement links TRBV11-3 to TRBJ2-5, with 9 bases aligning to TRBD2. The CDR3 has 16 residues. With 4 bases clipped from V and 4 bases from J, the junction kept 10 bases outside the gene matches. Germline CDR1 is SGHNT and CDR2 is YENEEA. CDR3 amino acids: CASSSGLANIGETQYF. In nucleotides, the CDR3 is TGTGCCAGCAGCTCGGGACTAGCCAACATAGGAGAGACCCAGTACTTC.

The DNA for the CDR3 is TGTGCCAGCAGTGAAGCGTTGACCAGGGAGGGCTACAATGAGCAGTTCTTC. This translates into CASSEALTREGYNEQFF. The J gene is TRBJ2-1, the V gene TRBV6-1; 7 positions match TRBD2. This CDR3 has 17 residues. Germline CDR1 is MNHNS and CDR2 is SASEGT. V gave up 0 bases and J gave up 3 bases; unmatched junction bases: 8.

The chain employs TRBV19 and TRBJ2-2; TRBD1 is a possible D gene (6 bases). The CDR3 is 17 amino acids. The V gene lost 0 bases and the J gene lost 5 bases, with 16 bases spanning the gap. Per germline, CDR1 LNHDA and CDR2 SQIVND (reference sequence). CDR3 coding DNA: TGTGCCAGTAGTATAGAGGTAGGGGGATCGCGGACCGGGGAGCTGTTTTTT. This sequence encodes CASSIEVGGSRTGELFF. Variable domain in full (rest from reference TRBV19 and TRBJ2-2): DGGITQSPKYLFRKEGQNVTLSCEQNLNHDAMYWYRQDPGQGLRLIYYSQIVNDFQKGDIAEGYSVSREKKESFPLTVTSAQKNPTAFYLCASSIEVGGSRTGELFFGEGSRLTVL.

The V gene is TRBV5-1, the J gene TRBJ2-2; weak D call: TRBD1 (5 bases). The ends were cut back, 2 bases at V and 6 bases at J, with 5 bases in the middle. Germline lookup yields CDR1 SGHRS and CDR2 YFSETQ. This CDR3 is built from 12 residues. The CDR3 bases are TGCGCCAGCAGCTTCAGGGCCGGGGAGCTGTTTTTT. Amino acid sequence: CASSFRAGELFF. Supplemented by reference TRBV5-1 and TRBJ2-2, the full variable domain reads KAGVTQTPRYLIKTRGQQVTLSCSPISGHRSVSWYQQTPGQGLQFLFEYFSETQRNKGNFPGRFSGRQFSNSRSEMNVSTLELGDSALYLCASSFRAGELFFGEGSRLTVL.

This chain connects TRBV9 to TRBJ1-5, with D unresolved. With 7 bases removed from V and 7 bases from J, the gap between germline ends came to 18 bases. Germline CDR1 and CDR2: SGDLS and YYNGEE. The CDR3 is 14 residues long. CDR3 sequence reads: CASSQTIGGQPQHF. The CDR3 region has the DNA TGTGCCAGCTCTCAGACGATAGGCGGCCAGCCCCAGCATTTT.

This sequence joins TRBV27 and TRBJ1-4; D gene unclear. V gave up 6 bases and J gave up 3 bases, with 8 bases separating them. The CDR3 loop spans 13 amino acids. CDR1 MNHEY and CDR2 SMNVEV come from the germline V gene (reference sequence). The CDR3 region has the DNA TGTGCCAGCAGCGTATCGGCTAATGAAAAACTGTTTTTT. Protein sequence: CASSVSANEKLFF.

The chain carries TRBV24-1 and TRBJ1-5; TRBD1 aligns across 10 bases. Unmatched junction bases numbered 5, after V lost 3 bases and J lost 4 bases. The V gene's germline CDR1 is KGHDR and CDR2 SFDVKD. The CDR3 totals 16 residues. The CDR3 here is CATSDAGQGVNQPQHF. The CDR3 DNA reads as TGTGCCACCAGTGATGCCGGACAGGGGGTTAATCAGCCCCAGCATTTT.

The chain couples TRBV11-2 to TRBJ2-7; possible D gene TRBD2, 5 bases. The CDR3 runs to 15 residues. Germline lookup yields CDR1 SGHAT and CDR2 FQNNGV. Between the trimmed V and J ends, which lost 1 base and 0 bases, there was a span of 10 bases. The CDR3 spells CASSLVTGSSYEQYF. The CDR3 bases are TGTGCCAGCAGCTTAGTAACTGGGAGCTCCTACGAGCAGTACTTC. The full variable domain, its missing parts supplied by reference TRBV11-2 and TRBJ2-7, is EAGVAQSPRYKIIEKRQSVAFWCNPISGHATLYWYQQILGQGPKLLIQFQNNGVVDDSQLPKDRFSAERLKGVDSTLKIQPAKLEDSAVYLCASSLVTGSSYEQYFGPGTRLTVT.

This clone was found once. This sequence joins TRBV18 and TRBJ2-1; possibly TRBD1 for D (5 bases). Germline CDR1 is KGHSH and CDR2 is LQKENI. V lost 2 bases, J lost 7 bases, and 12 bases lay in between. This CDR3 has 14 residues. DNA of the CDR3: TGTGCCAGCTCACCAACAGGTGGTGGGAATGAGCAGTTCTTC. Translation: CASSPTGGGNEQFF. The complete variable domain, with remaining parts taken from reference TRBV18 and TRBJ2-1, reads NAGVMQNPRHLVRRRGQEARLRCSPMKGHSHVYWYRQLPEEGLKFMVYLQKENIIDESGMPKERFSAEFPKEGPSILRIQQVVRGDSAAYFCASSPTGGGNEQFFGPGTRLTVL.

The V call is TRBV6-4, the J call TRBJ1-5, with unresolved D. Germline CDR1 MRHNA, CDR2 SNTAGT. The CDR3 spans 17 residues. The ends were cut back, 0 bases at V and 5 bases at J, with 17 bases in the middle. CDR3 sequence reads: CASSDSIRKGGHQPQHF. In DNA form, the CDR3 reads TGTGCCAGCAGTGACTCGATTCGAAAGGGAGGACATCAGCCCCAGCATTTT.

CDR3: CAWSVGGGMRSPLHF. The CDR3 bases are TGTGCCTGGAGTGTGGGGGGAGGGATGCGTTCACCCCTCCACTTT. J is TRBJ1-6 and V is TRBV30; tentatively, D is TRBD1 (5 bases). The germline V and J ends were trimmed by 0 bases and 9 bases, with 15 bases remaining between them. Germline values: CDR1 GTSNPN, CDR2 SVGIG (reference sequence). There are 15 residues in the CDR3.

As DNA, the CDR3 is TGTGCCAGCAGCCAAAGACAGGGGACAACTAGCACAGATACGCAGTATTTT. Amino acid sequence: CASSQRQGTTSTDTQYF. This chain uses TRBV14 with TRBJ2-3; 8 nucleotides align to TRBD1. The CDR3 length is 17 residues. The trim removed 2 bases at V and 0 bases at J, leaving 7 bases unmatched. Looked up from germline, CDR1 is SGHDN and CDR2 is FVKESK.

As for this clone: Other DNA sequences in the same sample also yield this CDR3. The chain couples TRBV11-2 to TRBJ2-7, with D perhaps TRBD1 (5 bases). The CDR3 is made up of 14 amino acids. Germline lookup yields CDR1 SGHAT and CDR2 FQNNGV. Trimming cost V 1 base and J 2 bases, with 9 bases left between them. The CDR3 DNA follows: TGTGCCAGCAGCTTAGGTAGGGGCACCTACGAGCAGTACTTC. Translated, it gives CASSLGRGTYEQYF.